This T cell receptor (beta chain) was captured in a study of T cell changes during pregnancy in multiple sclerosis. V dropped 4 bases and J dropped 5; count of bases not matched to a gene: 10. In germline, CDR1 is LGHNA, CDR2 YSLEER. This CDR3 contains 15 residues. The assay was immunoSEQ multiplex PCR, and TCRdb's table has in-frame clones only and misses some. The table records about 65,000 clones, 85% to 95% of them present only once. The TCR comes from a female donor in good health, enrolled as a control in a pregnancy study. The rearrangement joins TRBV4-3 to TRBJ2-7; TRBD1 matches at 8 bases. The specimen comprised CD8+ T cells from peripheral blood mononuclear cells, sampled in the third trimester of pregnancy. The CDR3 loop reads CASSLRRTGSHEQYF. The CDR3 nucleotides read TGCGCCAGCAGCCTCCGGAGGACAGGGTCCCACGAGCAGTACTTC.